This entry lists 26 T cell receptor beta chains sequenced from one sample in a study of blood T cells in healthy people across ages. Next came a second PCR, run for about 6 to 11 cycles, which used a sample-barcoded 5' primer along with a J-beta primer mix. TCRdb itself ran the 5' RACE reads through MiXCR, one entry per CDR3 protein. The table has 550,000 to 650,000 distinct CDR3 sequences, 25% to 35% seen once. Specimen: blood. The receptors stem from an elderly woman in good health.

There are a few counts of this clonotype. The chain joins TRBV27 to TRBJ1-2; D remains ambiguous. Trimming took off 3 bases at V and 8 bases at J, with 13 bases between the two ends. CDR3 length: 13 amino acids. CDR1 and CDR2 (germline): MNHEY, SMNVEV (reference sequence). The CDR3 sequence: CASSFTPTGGYTF. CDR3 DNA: TGTGCCAGCAGTTTTACACCCACGGGGGGCTACACCTTC.

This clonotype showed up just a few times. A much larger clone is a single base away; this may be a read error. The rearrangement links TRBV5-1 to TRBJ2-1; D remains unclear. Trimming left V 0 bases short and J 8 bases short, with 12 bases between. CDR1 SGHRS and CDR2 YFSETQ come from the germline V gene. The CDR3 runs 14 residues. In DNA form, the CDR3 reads TGCGCCAGCAGCTTGGGGCTATTCTCCTATGAGCAGTTCTTC. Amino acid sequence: CASSLGLFSYEQFF.

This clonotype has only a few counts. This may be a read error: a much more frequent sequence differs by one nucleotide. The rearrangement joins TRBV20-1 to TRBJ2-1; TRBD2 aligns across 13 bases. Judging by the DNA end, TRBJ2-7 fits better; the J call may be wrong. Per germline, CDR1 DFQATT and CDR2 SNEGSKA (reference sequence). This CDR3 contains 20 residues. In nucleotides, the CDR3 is TGCAGTGCTAGAACCAGGAGACTAGCGGGGGGCCTTAGCTCCTACAATGAGCAGTACTTC. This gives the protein CSARTRRLAGGLSSYNEQYF.

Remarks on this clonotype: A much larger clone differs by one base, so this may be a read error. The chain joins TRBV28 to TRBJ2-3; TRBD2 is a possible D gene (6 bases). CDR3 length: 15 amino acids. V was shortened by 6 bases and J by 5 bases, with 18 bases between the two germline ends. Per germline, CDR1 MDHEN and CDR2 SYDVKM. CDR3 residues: CASSPRGKQRDTQYF. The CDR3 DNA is TGTGCCAGCAGCCCACGGGGGAAACAAAGAGATACGCAGTATTTT.

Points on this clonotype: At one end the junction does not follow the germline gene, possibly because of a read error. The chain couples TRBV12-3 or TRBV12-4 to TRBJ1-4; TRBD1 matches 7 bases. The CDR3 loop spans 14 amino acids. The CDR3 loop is CVSSLSRGFGKLFF. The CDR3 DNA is TGTGTCAGCAGTTTATCCAGGGGGTTTGGAAAACTGTTTTTT.

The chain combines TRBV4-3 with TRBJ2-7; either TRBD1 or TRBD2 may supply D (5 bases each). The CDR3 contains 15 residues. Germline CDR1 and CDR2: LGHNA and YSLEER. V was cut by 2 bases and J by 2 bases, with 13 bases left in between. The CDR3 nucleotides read TGCGCCAGCAGCCAAACCGGGACGGCGACCTACGAGCAGTACTTC. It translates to CASSQTGTATYEQYF.

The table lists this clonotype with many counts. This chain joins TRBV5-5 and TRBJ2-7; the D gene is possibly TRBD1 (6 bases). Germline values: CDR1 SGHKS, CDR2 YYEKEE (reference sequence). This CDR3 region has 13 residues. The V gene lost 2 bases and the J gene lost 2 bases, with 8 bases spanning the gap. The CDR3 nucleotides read TGTGCCAGCAGCTTCAGGGGCCCCTACGAGCAGTACTTC. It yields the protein CASSFRGPYEQYF. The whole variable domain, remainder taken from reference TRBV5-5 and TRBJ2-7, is DAGVTQSPTHLIKTRGQQVTLRCSPISGHKSVSWYQQVLGQGPQFIFQYYEKEERGRGNFPDRFSARQFPNYSSELNVNALLLGDSALYLCASSFRGPYEQYFGPGTRLTVT.

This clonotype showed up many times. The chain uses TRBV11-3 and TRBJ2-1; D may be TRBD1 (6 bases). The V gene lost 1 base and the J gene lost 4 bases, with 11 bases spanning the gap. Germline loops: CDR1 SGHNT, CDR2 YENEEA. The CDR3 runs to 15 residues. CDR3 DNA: TGTGCCAGCAGCTTAGGAGGGGGACATTACAATGAGCAGTTCTTC. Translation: CASSLGGGHYNEQFF. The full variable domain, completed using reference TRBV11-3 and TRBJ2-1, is EAGVVQSPRYKIIEKKQPVAFWCNPISGHNTLYWYLQNLGQGPELLIRYENEEAVDDSQLPKDRFSAERLKGVDSTLKIQPAELGDSAVYLCASSLGGGHYNEQFFGPGTRLTVL.

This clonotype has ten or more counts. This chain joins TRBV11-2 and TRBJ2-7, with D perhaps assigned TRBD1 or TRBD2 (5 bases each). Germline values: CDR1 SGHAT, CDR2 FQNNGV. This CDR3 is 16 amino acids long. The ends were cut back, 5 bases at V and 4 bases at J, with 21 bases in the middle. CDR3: CASSPRGPGTDYEQYF. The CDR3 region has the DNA TGTGCCAGCAGCCCCCGGGGCCCAGGAACCGATTACGAGCAGTACTTC.

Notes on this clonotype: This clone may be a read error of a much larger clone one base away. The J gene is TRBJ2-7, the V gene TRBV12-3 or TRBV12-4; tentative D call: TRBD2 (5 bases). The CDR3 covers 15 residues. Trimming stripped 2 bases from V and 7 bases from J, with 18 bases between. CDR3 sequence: CASSLRRRIYNEQYF. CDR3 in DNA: TGTGCCAGCAGTTTACGTCGGAGGATTTACAATGAGCAGTACTTC.

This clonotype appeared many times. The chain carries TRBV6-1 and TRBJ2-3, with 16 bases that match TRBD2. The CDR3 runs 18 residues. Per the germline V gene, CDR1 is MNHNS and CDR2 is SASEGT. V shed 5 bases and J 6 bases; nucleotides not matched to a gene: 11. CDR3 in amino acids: CASSQSVGTSGGADTQYF. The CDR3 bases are TGTGCCAGCAGTCAATCCGTAGGGACTAGCGGGGGGGCGGATACGCAGTATTTT.

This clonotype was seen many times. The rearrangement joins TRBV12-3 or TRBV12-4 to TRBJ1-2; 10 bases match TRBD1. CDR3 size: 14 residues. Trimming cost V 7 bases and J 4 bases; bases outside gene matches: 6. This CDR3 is CASKETGGVYGYTF. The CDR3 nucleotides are TGTGCCAGCAAAGAGACAGGGGGCGTCTATGGCTACACCTTC.

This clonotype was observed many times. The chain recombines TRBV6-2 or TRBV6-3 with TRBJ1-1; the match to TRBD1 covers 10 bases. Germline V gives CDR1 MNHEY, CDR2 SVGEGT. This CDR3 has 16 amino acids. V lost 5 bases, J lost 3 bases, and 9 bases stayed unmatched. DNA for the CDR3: TGTGCCAGCAGTCCACCCCGACAGGGGGCCCACACTGAAGCTTTCTTT. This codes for CASSPPRQGAHTEAFF.

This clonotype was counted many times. CDR3 DNA: TGTGCCAGCAGTTTTAACAGGGAAGAGACCCAGTACTTC. Protein sequence: CASSFNREETQYF. The V gene is TRBV27, the J gene TRBJ2-5, with a possible D match to TRBD1 (6 bases). V was clipped by 3 bases and J by 3 bases, with 8 bases between them. This CDR3 spans 13 amino acids. Germline lookup yields CDR1 MNHEY and CDR2 SMNVEV (reference sequence).

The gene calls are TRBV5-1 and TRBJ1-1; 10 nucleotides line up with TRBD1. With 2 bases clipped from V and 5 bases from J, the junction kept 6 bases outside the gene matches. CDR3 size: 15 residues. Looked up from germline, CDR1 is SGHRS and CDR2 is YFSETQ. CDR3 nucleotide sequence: TGCGCCAGCAGCTTTTTGACAGGGGGCGGAACTGAAGCTTTCTTT. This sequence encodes CASSFLTGGGTEAFF.

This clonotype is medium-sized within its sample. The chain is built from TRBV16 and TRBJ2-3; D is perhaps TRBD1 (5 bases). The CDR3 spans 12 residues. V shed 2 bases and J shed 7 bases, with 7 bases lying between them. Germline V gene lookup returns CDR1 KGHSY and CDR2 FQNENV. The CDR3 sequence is CASSQRQYTQYF. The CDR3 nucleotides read TGTGCCAGCAGCCAACGACAGTATACGCAGTATTTT.

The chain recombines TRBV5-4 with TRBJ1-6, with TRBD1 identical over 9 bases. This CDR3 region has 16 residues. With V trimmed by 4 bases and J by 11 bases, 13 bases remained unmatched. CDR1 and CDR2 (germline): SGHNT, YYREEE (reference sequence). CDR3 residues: CASSLSAGQGGTPLHF. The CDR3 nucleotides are TGTGCCAGCAGCCTATCAGCGGGACAGGGAGGTACACCCCTCCACTTT.

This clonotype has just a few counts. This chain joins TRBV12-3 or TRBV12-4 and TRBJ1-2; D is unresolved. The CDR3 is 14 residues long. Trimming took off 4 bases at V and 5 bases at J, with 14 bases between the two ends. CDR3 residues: CASSSPVLGYGYTF. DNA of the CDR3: TGTGCCAGCAGTTCCCCGGTTCTGGGTTATGGCTACACCTTC.

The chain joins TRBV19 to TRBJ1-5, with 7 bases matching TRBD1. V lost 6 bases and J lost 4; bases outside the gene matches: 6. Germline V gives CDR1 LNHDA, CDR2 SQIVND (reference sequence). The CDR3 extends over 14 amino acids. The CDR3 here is CASSSDRVNQPQHF. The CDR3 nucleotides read TGTGCCAGTAGCTCCGACAGGGTAAATCAGCCCCAGCATTTT.

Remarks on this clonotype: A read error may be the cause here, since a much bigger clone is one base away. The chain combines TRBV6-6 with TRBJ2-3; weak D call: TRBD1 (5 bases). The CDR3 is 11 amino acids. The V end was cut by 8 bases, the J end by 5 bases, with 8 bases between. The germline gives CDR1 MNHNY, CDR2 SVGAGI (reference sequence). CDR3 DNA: TGTGCCAGCGGGGCCAAAGATACGCAGTATTTT. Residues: CASGAKDTQYF.

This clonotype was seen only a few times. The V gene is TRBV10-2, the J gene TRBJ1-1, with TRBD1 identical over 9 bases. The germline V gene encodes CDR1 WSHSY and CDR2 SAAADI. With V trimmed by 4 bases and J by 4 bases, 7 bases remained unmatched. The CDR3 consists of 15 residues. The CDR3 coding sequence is TGCGCCAGCAGTGGACAGGGGGTGGATGCCACTGAAGCTTTCTTT. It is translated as CASSGQGVDATEAFF.

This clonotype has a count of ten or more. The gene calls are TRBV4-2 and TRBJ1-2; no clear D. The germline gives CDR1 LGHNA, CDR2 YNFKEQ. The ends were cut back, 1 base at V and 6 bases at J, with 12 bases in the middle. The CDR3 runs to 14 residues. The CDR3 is CASSQVPVGNGYTF. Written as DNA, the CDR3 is TGTGCCAGCAGCCAAGTGCCCGTCGGGAATGGCTACACCTTC.

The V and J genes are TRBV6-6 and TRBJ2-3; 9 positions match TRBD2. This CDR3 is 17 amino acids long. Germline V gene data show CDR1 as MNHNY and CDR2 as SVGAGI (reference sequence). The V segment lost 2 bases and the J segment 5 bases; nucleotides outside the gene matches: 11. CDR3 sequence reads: CASSYDSRAGGRDTQYF. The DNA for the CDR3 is TGTGCCAGCAGTTACGATTCACGAGCGGGGGGTAGAGATACGCAGTATTTT.

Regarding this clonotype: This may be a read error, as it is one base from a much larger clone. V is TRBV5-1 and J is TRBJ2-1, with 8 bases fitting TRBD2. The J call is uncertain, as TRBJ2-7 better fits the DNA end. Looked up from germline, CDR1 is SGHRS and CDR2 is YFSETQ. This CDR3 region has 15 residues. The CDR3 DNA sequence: TGCGCCAGCAGCTCGGAAATAGCGGGGCCCTACGAGCAGTACTTC. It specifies CASSSEIAGPYEQYF.

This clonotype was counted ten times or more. The CDR3, as DNA: TGTGCCAGCAGCCAATTGGGTGAAAAACTGTTTTTT. Amino acid sequence: CASSQLGEKLFF. V is TRBV4-2 and J is TRBJ1-4; D remains unclear. From germline, CDR1 is LGHNA and CDR2 YNFKEQ. The CDR3 length is 12 residues. Trimming pared 2 bases from V and 7 bases from J, leaving 5 bases between.

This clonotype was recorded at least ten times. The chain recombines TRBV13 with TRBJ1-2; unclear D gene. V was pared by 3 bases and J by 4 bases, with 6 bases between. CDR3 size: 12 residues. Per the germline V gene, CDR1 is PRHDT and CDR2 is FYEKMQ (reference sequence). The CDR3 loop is CASSFGRYGYTF. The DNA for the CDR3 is TGTGCCAGCAGCTTCGGTCGCTATGGCTACACCTTC.